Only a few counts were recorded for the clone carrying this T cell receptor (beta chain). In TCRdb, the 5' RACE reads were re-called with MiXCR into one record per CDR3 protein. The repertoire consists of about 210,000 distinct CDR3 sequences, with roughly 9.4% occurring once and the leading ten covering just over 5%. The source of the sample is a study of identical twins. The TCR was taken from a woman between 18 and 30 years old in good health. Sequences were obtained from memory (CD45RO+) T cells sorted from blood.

The CDR3 DNA sequence: TGCAGCGTTGGAACACAGGGAAATTTTAACACTGAAGCTTTCTTT. As protein: CSVGTQGNFNTEAFF. V and J are TRBV29-1 and TRBJ1-1, with D maybe TRBD1 (6 bases). The germline V gene has CDR1 SQVTM and CDR2 ANQGSEA. CDR3 length: 15 residues. V gave up 4 bases and J gave up 2 bases, with 17 bases separating them.